A selection of T cell receptor beta chains follows, all from one sample in a study of breast tumors, draining lymph nodes, adjacent tissues. TCRdb re-called the multiplex PCR reads through MiXCR, storing one row per CDR3 protein. The repertoire includes 130,000 or so distinct CDR3 sequences, 20% to 25% of them detected once, and about 2.6% sits in the top ten. The material sequenced was axillary lymph node tissue. These receptors were collected from a female donor with breast cancer. Some clones in this sample may be carry-over from other donors' samples. CDR3s include the opening cysteine and the closing phenylalanine or tryptophan. D genes are given only for firm matches. Some rows mark clone size as missing; the rest say once, few, many or name a class of expanded clone.

D,J,V,size,DNA,CDR3
TRBD1,TRBJ2-7,TRBV11-1,many,TGTGCCAGCAGCTCCGACAGGGGAGGTCCCTACGAGCAGTACTTC,CASSSDRGGPYEQYF
.,TRBJ1-5,TRBV27,.,TGTGCCAGCAGTTTAGGGGGGGCTGGTCAGCCCCAGCATTTT,CASSLGGAGQPQHF
.,TRBJ2-3,TRBV6-5,many,TGTGCCAGCAGCCGGCCAGGGACAGATACGCAGTATTTT,CASSRPGTDTQYF
TRBD1,TRBJ2-6,TRBV19,few,TGTGCCAGTAGTACTCAGGGGGCGGGTGGGGCCAACGTCCTGACTTTC,CASSTQGAGGANVLTF
TRBD2,TRBJ2-7,TRBV19,many,TGTGCCAGTGGCGCCCGGGGGGCCTACGAGCAGTACTTC,CASGARGAYEQYF
.,TRBJ2-5,TRBV5-6,many,TGTGCCAGCAGCCAACGAGAGACCCAGTACTTC,CASSQRETQYF
.,TRBJ1-3,TRBV6-2/TRBV6-3,many,TGTGCCAGCACTAAAACAGGAAGATACTCTGGAAACACCATATATTTT,CASTKTGRYSGNTIYF
TRBD2,TRBJ2-1,TRBV6-1,many,TGTGCCAGCAGTGAGTGGCGGGAGCCCCACGAGCAGTTCTTC,CASSEWREPHEQFF
.,TRBJ2-3,TRBV7-7,many,TGTGCTAGCAGCTTACACAGCACAGATACGCAGTATTTT,CASSLHSTDTQYF
TRBD1,TRBJ2-7,TRBV6-5,many,TGTGCCAGCAGTACGCCCGGGACAGGTTATCACGAGCAGTACTTC,CASSTPGTGYHEQYF
TRBD2,TRBJ2-7,TRBV19,many,TGTGCCAGTGCCTCACGGACTAGCGGGAGAGGATTTTTCGAGCAGTACTTC,CASASRTSGRGFFEQYF
.,TRBJ2-5,TRBV2,.,TGTGCCAGCAAAAACAGCCAAGAGACCCAGTACTTC,CASKNSQETQYF
.,TRBJ1-2,TRBV4-2,many,TGTGCCAGCAGCCAACGTGGGGCGGGAGGCTACACCTTC,CASSQRGAGGYTF
.,TRBJ2-2,TRBV18,few,TGTGCCAGCTCACCATGGACTAATAGGGACACCGGGGAGCTGTTTTTT,CASSPWTNRDTGELFF
.,TRBJ2-2,TRBV12-3/TRBV12-4,many,TGTGCCAGCAGTTTAGCGGGGACCGGGGAGCTGTTTTTT,CASSLAGTGELFF
TRBD2,TRBJ2-5,TRBV5-1,many,TGCGCCAGCAGGGCTAGCGGGACTCAAGAGACCCAGTACTTC,CASRASGTQETQYF
TRBD2,TRBJ2-1,TRBV11-2,many,TGTGCCAGCAGCTTAGTGGGACTAGCCTCTTACAATGAGCAGTTCTTC,CASSLVGLASYNEQFF
.,TRBJ2-6,TRBV5-6,few,TGTGCCAGCAGCTTCCGGGGTACTGGGGCCAACGTCCTGACTTTC,CASSFRGTGANVLTF
TRBD2,TRBJ2-3,TRBV28,many,TGTGCCAGCAGTTCGAGACTAGCGGGATACACTACTAGCACAGATACGCAGTATTTT,CASSSRLAGYTTSTDTQYF
TRBD1,TRBJ2-1,TRBV7-2,many,TGTGCCAGCAGCTTAGGGACAGGGGGCCTGTCCTACAATGAGCAGTTCTTC,CASSLGTGGLSYNEQFF
.,TRBJ2-1,TRBV20-1,few,TGCAGTGCTAGTATAGTTGGGGGGGCCACTCGCAATGAGCAGTTCTTC,CSASIVGGATRNEQFF
TRBD1,TRBJ2-3,TRBV28,.,TGTGCCAGCAGTCCCCGCGGAAGAAGGGGGCGGGATACGCAGTATTTT,CASSPRGRRGRDTQYF
TRBD1,TRBJ2-3,TRBV20-1,many,TGCAGTGCTAGAGGCGGACAGGGGAACGCAGATACGCAGTATTTT,CSARGGQGNADTQYF
TRBD1,TRBJ2-5,TRBV19,many,TGTGCCAGTAGTATGTGGGCGACAGGGGGACTACTCCAAGAGACCCAGTACTTC,CASSMWATGGLLQETQYF
.,TRBJ2-1,TRBV7-2,medium-sized,TGTGCCAGCAGCTTAGGAGCGGCCGTTTACAATGAGCAGTTCTTC,CASSLGAAVYNEQFF
.,TRBJ1-6,TRBV24-1,medium-sized,TGTGCCACCAGTGCTGGGGGATATTCACCCCTCCACTTT,CATSAGGYSPLHF
.,TRBJ2-7,TRBV2,many,TGTGCCAGCAGTCGCGGAGGGATTAGTTCATACTTC,CASSRGGISSYF
.,TRBJ2-7,TRBV27,many,TGTGCCAGCAGTTTAGTAACAGGACCCTCCTACGAGCAGTACTTC,CASSLVTGPSYEQYF
TRBD2,TRBJ2-7,TRBV2,many,TGTGCCAGTCAGGCGGGAGGGACCTACGAGCAGTACTTC,CASQAGGTYEQYF
TRBD1,TRBJ1-6,TRBV10-2,.,TGCGCCAGCAGTGGGACAGGGGACCCTTCACCCCTCCACTTT,CASSGTGDPSPLHF
.,TRBJ1-6,TRBV28,many,TGTGCCAGCAGTTTTGTGGGGACTGAGGATTCACCCCTCCACTTT,CASSFVGTEDSPLHF